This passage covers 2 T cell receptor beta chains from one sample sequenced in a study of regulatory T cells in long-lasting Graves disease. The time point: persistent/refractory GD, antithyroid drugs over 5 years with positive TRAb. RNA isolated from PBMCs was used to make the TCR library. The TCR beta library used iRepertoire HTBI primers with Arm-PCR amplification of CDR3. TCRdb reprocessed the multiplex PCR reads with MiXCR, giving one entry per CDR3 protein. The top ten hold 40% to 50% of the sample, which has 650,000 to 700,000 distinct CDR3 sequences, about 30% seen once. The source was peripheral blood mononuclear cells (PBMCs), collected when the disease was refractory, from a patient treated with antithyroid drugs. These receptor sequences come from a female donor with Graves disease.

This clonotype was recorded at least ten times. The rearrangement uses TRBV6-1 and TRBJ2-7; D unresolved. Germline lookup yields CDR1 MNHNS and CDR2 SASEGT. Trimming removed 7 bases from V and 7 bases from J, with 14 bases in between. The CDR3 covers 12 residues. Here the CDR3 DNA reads TGTGCCAGCACCTTAAGGACGGTAGAGCAGTACTTC. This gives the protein CASTLRTVEQYF.

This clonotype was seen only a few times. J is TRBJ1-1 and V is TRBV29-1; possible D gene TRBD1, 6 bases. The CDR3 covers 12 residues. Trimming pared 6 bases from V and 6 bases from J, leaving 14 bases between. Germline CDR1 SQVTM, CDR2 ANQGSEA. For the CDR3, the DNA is TGCAGCGTCGAGACAGGTAACGCTGAAGCTTTCTTT. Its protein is CSVETGNAEAFF.